This record looks at one T cell receptor beta chain sequence and its context. Germline is not matched at one junction end, which may reflect a read error. From germline, CDR1 is SSHAT and CDR2 FNYEAQ (reference sequence). CDR3 length: 14 residues. This sample was taken from a study of cytotoxic CD8 clonotypes in ibrutinib-treated CLL. Study-level information: Treatment had run for a median roughly 13 months, range 6 to 36, when response samples were taken. On average, over 90,000 productive rearrangements and 255,043 productive templates per sample.

The assay was immunoSEQ multiplex PCR, and TCRdb's table has in-frame clones only and misses some. The sample gives 140,000 to 150,000 clones, about 70% of which show up once; around 4.9% is in the top ten. The chain has TRBV7-7 and TRBJ1-1; D not resolved. The sequence came from a human donor with chronic lymphocytic leukemia. The sample was PBMCs, taken after 24 months of ibrutinib treatment. The CDR3 sequence is CASSLAGGNTEAFF. The CDR3 nucleotides read TGTGCTAGCAGCTTAGCGGGTGGGAACACTGAAGCTTTCTTT.